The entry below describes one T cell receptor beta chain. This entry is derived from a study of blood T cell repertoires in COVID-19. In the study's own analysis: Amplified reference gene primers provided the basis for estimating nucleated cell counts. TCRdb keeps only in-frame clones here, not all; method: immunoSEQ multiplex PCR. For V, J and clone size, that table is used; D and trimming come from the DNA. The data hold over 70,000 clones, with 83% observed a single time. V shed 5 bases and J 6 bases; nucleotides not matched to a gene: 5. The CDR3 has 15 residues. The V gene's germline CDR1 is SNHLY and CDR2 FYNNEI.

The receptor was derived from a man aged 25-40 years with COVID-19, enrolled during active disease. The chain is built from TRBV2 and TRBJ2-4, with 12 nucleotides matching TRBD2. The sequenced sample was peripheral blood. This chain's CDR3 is CASSSSGREGNIQYF. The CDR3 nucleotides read TGTGCCAGCAGTTCTAGCGGGAGGGAGGGAAACATTCAGTACTTC.